The rows below give T cell receptor beta chains drawn from one sample of a study of blood T cell repertoires in COVID-19. Sequencing used immunoSEQ multiplex PCR; TCRdb keeps in-frame clones, though not all of them. The table shows a few hundred thousand clones, with under 90% occurring only once. The sequenced sample was PBMCs or T cells enriched from blood (not recorded which). The receptors were sampled from a woman aged 18-35 years who had recovered from COVID-19. Both conserved end residues are part of each CDR3. Each record gives: V gene, J gene, CDR3 length, D gene, clone size, CDR3 protein, CDR3 DNA. A D gene is named only where the DNA matches it firmly. Expanded clones are given a class, and other clones once, few, many or no size at all.

v_gene: TRBV9; j_gene: TRBJ2-3; len: 15; d_gene: TRBD1; abundance: once; CDR3aa: CASSVGQHPTDTQYF; CDR3nt: TGTGCCAGCAGCGTGGGACAGCATCCCACAGATACGCAGTATTTT
v_gene: TRBV7-8; j_gene: TRBJ2-5; len: 15; d_gene: TRBD2; abundance: .; CDR3aa: CASSSGLAGLETQYF; CDR3nt: TGTGCCAGCAGCTCGGGACTAGCGGGCCTAGAGACCCAGTACTTC
v_gene: TRBV28; j_gene: TRBJ2-4; len: 12; d_gene: .; abundance: .; CDR3aa: CASCITKNIQYF; CDR3nt: TGTGCATCCTGTATAACCAAAAACATTCAGTACTTC
v_gene: TRBV6-1; j_gene: TRBJ1-4; len: 15; d_gene: TRBD1; abundance: .; CDR3aa: CASSEVWTGNEKLFF; CDR3nt: TGTGCCAGCAGTGAAGTTTGGACAGGGAATGAAAAACTGTTTTTT
v_gene: TRBV9; j_gene: TRBJ1-4; len: 17; d_gene: .; abundance: once; CDR3aa: CASSVDPPGHRNEKLFF; CDR3nt: TGTGCCAGCAGCGTAGACCCCCCGGGACACCGTAATGAAAAACTGTTTTTT
v_gene: TRBV21-1; j_gene: TRBJ2-7; len: 12; d_gene: .; abundance: .; CDR3aa: CASRSGYYEQYF; CDR3nt: TGTGCCAGCAGGTCGGGGTACTACGAGCAGTACTTC
v_gene: TRBV3-1/TRBV3-2; j_gene: TRBJ1-2; len: 14; d_gene: TRBD1; abundance: .; CDR3aa: CASSPWTGGIGYTF; CDR3nt: TGTGCCAGCAGCCCGTGGACAGGGGGTATTGGCTACACCTTC
v_gene: TRBV5-1; j_gene: TRBJ2-1; len: 15; d_gene: .; abundance: once; CDR3aa: CASSLAGGQNNEQFF; CDR3nt: TGCGCCAGCAGCTTGGCCGGGGGACAGAACAATGAGCAGTTCTTC
v_gene: TRBV2; j_gene: TRBJ2-7; len: 12; d_gene: TRBD1; abundance: .; CDR3aa: CASRGTGYEQYF; CDR3nt: TGTGCCAGCAGGGGGACAGGGTACGAGCAGTACTTC
v_gene: TRBV7-3; j_gene: TRBJ2-1; len: 13; d_gene: .; abundance: .; CDR3aa: CASSPNNYNEQFF; CDR3nt: TGTGCCAGCAGCCCTAATAATTACAATGAGCAGTTCTTC
v_gene: TRBV7-3; j_gene: TRBJ1-1; len: 14; d_gene: .; abundance: .; CDR3aa: CASSPAGWNTEAFF; CDR3nt: TGTGCCAGCAGTCCCGCAGGGTGGAACACTGAAGCTTTCTTT
v_gene: TRBV7-7; j_gene: TRBJ2-1; len: 13; d_gene: .; abundance: .; CDR3aa: CASSLGGGDEQFF; CDR3nt: TGTGCTAGCAGCTTAGGAGGGGGAGATGAGCAGTTCTTC
v_gene: TRBV19; j_gene: TRBJ2-1; len: 15; d_gene: TRBD2; abundance: .; CDR3aa: CASSIVPSGSDEQFF; CDR3nt: TGTGCCAGTAGTATAGTGCCTAGCGGGAGTGATGAGCAGTTCTTC
v_gene: TRBV12-3/TRBV12-4; j_gene: TRBJ2-2; len: 12; d_gene: .; abundance: .; CDR3aa: CASSGGTGELFF; CDR3nt: TGTGCCAGCAGTGGCGGCACCGGGGAGCTGTTTTTT
v_gene: TRBV11-2; j_gene: TRBJ2-3; len: 15; d_gene: TRBD2; abundance: .; CDR3aa: CASSSALAGAHTQYF; CDR3nt: TGTGCCAGCAGCTCCGCACTAGCGGGGGCACATACGCAGTATTTT
v_gene: TRBV12-3/TRBV12-4; j_gene: TRBJ2-5; len: 13; d_gene: .; abundance: .; CDR3aa: CASSGLGEETQYF; CDR3nt: TGTGCCAGCAGTGGTTTAGGGGAAGAGACCCAGTACTTC
v_gene: TRBV28; j_gene: TRBJ2-1; len: 13; d_gene: .; abundance: once; CDR3aa: CASHPAGAGEQFF; CDR3nt: TGTGCCAGCCACCCCGCGGGGGCGGGTGAGCAGTTCTTC
v_gene: TRBV9; j_gene: TRBJ2-2; len: 14; d_gene: .; abundance: few; CDR3aa: CASSPQAHTGELFF; CDR3nt: TGTGCCAGCAGCCCTCAAGCACACACCGGGGAGCTGTTTTTT
v_gene: TRBV23-1; j_gene: TRBJ2-5; len: 15; d_gene: .; abundance: .; CDR3aa: CASSFFFGQQETQYF; CDR3nt: TGCGCCAGCAGCTTTTTTTTTGGACAGCAAGAGACCCAGTACTTC
v_gene: TRBV10-3; j_gene: TRBJ1-5; len: 16; d_gene: .; abundance: .; CDR3aa: CAISEGVGGSNQPQHF; CDR3nt: TGTGCCATCAGTGAAGGGGTGGGGGGTAGCAATCAGCCCCAGCATTTT
v_gene: TRBV11-1; j_gene: TRBJ2-1; len: 16; d_gene: .; abundance: .; CDR3aa: CASSLALFPAYNEQFF; CDR3nt: TGTGCCAGCAGCTTAGCGCTCTTTCCGGCCTACAATGAGCAGTTCTTC
v_gene: TRBV19; j_gene: TRBJ2-1; len: 15; d_gene: TRBD1; abundance: .; CDR3aa: CASSIYSRTGDEQFF; CDR3nt: TGTGCCAGTAGTATATATTCCAGGACAGGGGATGAGCAGTTCTTC
v_gene: TRBV5-5; j_gene: TRBJ2-2; len: 15; d_gene: .; abundance: .; CDR3aa: CASSFGGPNTGELFF; CDR3nt: TGTGCCAGCAGCTTTGGGGGCCCCAACACCGGGGAGCTGTTTTTT
v_gene: TRBV7-8; j_gene: TRBJ1-2; len: 16; d_gene: TRBD1; abundance: .; CDR3aa: CASSAHSDRDPYGYTF; CDR3nt: TGTGCCAGCAGCGCACATTCAGACAGGGATCCATATGGCTACACCTTC
v_gene: TRBV7-6; j_gene: TRBJ2-2; len: 16; d_gene: TRBD1; abundance: .; CDR3aa: CASSSSGTDPTGELFF; CDR3nt: TGTGCCAGCAGCTCTTCCGGGACAGACCCCACCGGGGAGCTGTTTTTT
v_gene: TRBV7-2; j_gene: TRBJ2-3; len: 14; d_gene: .; abundance: .; CDR3aa: CASSLAPSTDTQYF; CDR3nt: TGTGCCAGCAGCTTAGCCCCTAGTACAGATACGCAGTATTTT
v_gene: TRBV30; j_gene: TRBJ1-2; len: 13; d_gene: .; abundance: .; CDR3aa: CAWRVQGAYGYTF; CDR3nt: TGTGCCTGGAGGGTCCAGGGTGCGTATGGCTACACCTTC
v_gene: TRBV27; j_gene: TRBJ1-1; len: 14; d_gene: .; abundance: once; CDR3aa: CASGSGLLNTEAFF; CDR3nt: TGTGCCAGCGGGTCGGGTCTTTTGAACACTGAAGCTTTCTTT
v_gene: TRBV4-2; j_gene: TRBJ2-1; len: 15; d_gene: .; abundance: few; CDR3aa: CASSQGELGRNEQFF; CDR3nt: TGTGCCAGCAGCCAAGGGGAGCTAGGAAGGAATGAGCAGTTCTTC
v_gene: TRBV5-6; j_gene: TRBJ1-3; len: 13; d_gene: .; abundance: .; CDR3aa: CASSPRSGNTIYF; CDR3nt: TGTGCCAGCAGCCCCCGCTCTGGAAACACCATATATTTT
v_gene: TRBV9; j_gene: TRBJ1-1; len: 15; d_gene: TRBD1; abundance: .; CDR3aa: CASSVRGTGNTEAFF; CDR3nt: TGTGCCAGCAGCGTTCGGGGGACAGGTAACACTGAAGCTTTCTTT
v_gene: TRBV19; j_gene: TRBJ2-5; len: 14; d_gene: .; abundance: .; CDR3aa: CASSANRFQETQYF; CDR3nt: TGTGCCAGTAGTGCAAACAGATTCCAAGAGACCCAGTACTTC
v_gene: TRBV7-2; j_gene: TRBJ2-2; len: 16; d_gene: TRBD2; abundance: .; CDR3aa: CASSPMGLANTGELFF; CDR3nt: TGTGCCAGCAGCCCAATGGGACTAGCGAACACCGGGGAGCTGTTTTTT
v_gene: TRBV2; j_gene: TRBJ1-5; len: 15; d_gene: .; abundance: .; CDR3aa: CASSRPGEIGQPQHF; CDR3nt: TGTGCCAGCAGCCGACCCGGGGAAATCGGTCAGCCCCAGCATTTT
v_gene: TRBV4-1; j_gene: TRBJ2-1; len: 17; d_gene: TRBD2; abundance: .; CDR3aa: CASSQEPSGGLYNEQFF; CDR3nt: TGCGCCAGCAGCCAAGAGCCTAGCGGGGGCCTTTACAATGAGCAGTTCTTC
v_gene: TRBV5-1; j_gene: TRBJ2-5; len: 14; d_gene: .; abundance: once; CDR3aa: CASTLAGYQETQYF; CDR3nt: TGCGCCAGCACCCTGGCAGGATACCAAGAGACCCAGTACTTC
v_gene: TRBV2; j_gene: TRBJ1-6; len: 12; d_gene: .; abundance: .; CDR3aa: CASSAYTGPLHF; CDR3nt: TGTGCCAGCAGTGCATATACGGGGCCCCTCCACTTT
v_gene: TRBV28; j_gene: TRBJ1-3; len: 14; d_gene: .; abundance: .; CDR3aa: CASLSRGGGNTIYF; CDR3nt: TGTGCCAGTCTGTCGCGTGGAGGTGGAAACACCATATATTTT
v_gene: TRBV7-6; j_gene: TRBJ1-3; len: 18; d_gene: TRBD1; abundance: .; CDR3aa: CASSLDAAQQGAGNTIYF; CDR3nt: TGTGCCAGCAGCTTAGACGCCGCCCAACAGGGGGCTGGAAACACCATATATTTT
v_gene: TRBV6-2/TRBV6-3; j_gene: TRBJ1-2; len: 13; d_gene: .; abundance: .; CDR3aa: CASSSTGLRGYTF; CDR3nt: TGTGCCAGCAGTTCCACAGGGTTACGGGGCTACACCTTC
v_gene: TRBV14; j_gene: TRBJ2-3; len: 18; d_gene: TRBD1; abundance: .; CDR3aa: CASSSRDRGRLNTDTQYF; CDR3nt: TGTGCCAGCAGCTCCCGGGACAGGGGTCGACTGAACACAGATACGCAGTATTTT
v_gene: TRBV5-4; j_gene: TRBJ1-1; len: 15; d_gene: .; abundance: .; CDR3aa: CASSQGLGGNTEAFF; CDR3nt: TGTGCCAGCAGCCAAGGACTGGGCGGGAACACTGAAGCTTTCTTT
v_gene: TRBV19; j_gene: TRBJ1-2; len: 14; d_gene: .; abundance: .; CDR3aa: CASSIDQGNRGYTF; CDR3nt: TGTGCCAGTAGTATCGATCAGGGGAATCGGGGCTACACCTTC
v_gene: TRBV5-1; j_gene: TRBJ1-1; len: 18; d_gene: TRBD1; abundance: once; CDR3aa: CASSLGDRGLLVNTEAFF; CDR3nt: TGCGCCAGCAGCTTGGGGGACAGGGGGCTCTTGGTGAACACTGAAGCTTTCTTT
v_gene: TRBV4-1; j_gene: TRBJ1-1; len: 16; d_gene: .; abundance: .; CDR3aa: CASSRLSGAMNTEAFF; CDR3nt: TGCGCCAGCAGCCGCCTTTCAGGGGCCATGAACACTGAAGCTTTCTTT
v_gene: TRBV28; j_gene: TRBJ2-5; len: 15; d_gene: TRBD2; abundance: .; CDR3aa: CASSLRTSGIETQYF; CDR3nt: TGTGCCAGCAGTTTACGGACTAGCGGGATAGAGACCCAGTACTTC